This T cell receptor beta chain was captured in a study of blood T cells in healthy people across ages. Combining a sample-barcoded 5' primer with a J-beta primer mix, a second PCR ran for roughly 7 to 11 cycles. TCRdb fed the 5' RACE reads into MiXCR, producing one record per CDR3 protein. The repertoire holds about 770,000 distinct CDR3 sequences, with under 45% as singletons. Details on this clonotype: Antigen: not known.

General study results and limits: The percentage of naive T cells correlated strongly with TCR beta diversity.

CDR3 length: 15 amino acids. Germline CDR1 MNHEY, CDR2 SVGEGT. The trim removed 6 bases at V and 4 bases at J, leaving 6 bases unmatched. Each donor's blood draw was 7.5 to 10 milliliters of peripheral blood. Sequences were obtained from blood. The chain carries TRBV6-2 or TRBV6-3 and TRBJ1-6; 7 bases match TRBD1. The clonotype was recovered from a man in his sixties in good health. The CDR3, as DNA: TGTGCCAGCAGGATACCGGGACAGTATAATTCACCCCTCCACTTT. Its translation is CASRIPGQYNSPLHF.